One and the same sample provided the 18 T cell receptor beta chains below, sequenced in a study of blood T cell repertoires in COVID-19. TCRdb keeps only in-frame clones here, not all; method: immunoSEQ multiplex PCR. The sample consists of about 210,000 clones, approximately 83% of them appearing once. The sample taken for sequencing was PBMCs or T cells enriched from blood (not recorded which). The origin of the receptors is a woman in her 40s with acute COVID-19.

The chain recombines TRBV6-5 with TRBJ2-7; the match to TRBD1 covers 7 bases. The V segment lost 8 bases and the J segment 2 bases; nucleotides outside the gene matches: 6. Germline V gene sequence: CDR1 MNHEY, CDR2 SVGAGI. The length of the CDR3 is 13 residues. As DNA, the CDR3 is TGTGCCAGCGAACGGACAGGTACCTACGAGCAGTACTTC. This gives the protein CASERTGTYEQYF.

This rearrangement joins TRBV7-8 to TRBJ2-7, with D possibly being TRBD2 (6 bases). Trimming removed 1 base at V and 3 bases at J, with 13 bases between. The CDR3 runs 15 residues. CDR1 is SGHVS, CDR2 FQNEAQ, per germline. The CDR3 region is CASSLGLAVLYEQYF. The CDR3 nucleotides are TGTGCCAGCAGCTTAGGATTAGCGGTCCTCTACGAGCAGTACTTC.

The V and J genes are TRBV12-3 or TRBV12-4 and TRBJ1-2; D not certain. V lost 10 bases and J lost 5, with 17 bases in between. CDR3 length: 13 amino acids. The CDR3 nucleotides read TGTGCCATCATCCCCCGGGGTTCATATGGCTACACCTTC. Protein: CAIIPRGSYGYTF.

In this sample, this clone turned up once. The CDR3 nucleotides are TGCAGCGTTGAAGATAATTCGGGTTTGGAGACCCAGTACTTC. This codes for CSVEDNSGLETQYF. This chain joins TRBV29-1 and TRBJ2-5; D is uncertain. CDR3 length: 14 residues. Germline V gives CDR1 SQVTM, CDR2 ANQGSEA. V lost 0 bases to trimming and J lost 5 bases, with 13 bases between them.

The chain has TRBV7-2 and TRBJ2-2, with TRBD2 as a possible D gene (5 bases). The CDR3 consists of 16 residues. V was pared by 2 bases and J by 3 bases, with 13 bases between. Per the germline V gene, CDR1 is SGHTA and CDR2 is FQGNSA. For the CDR3, the DNA is TGTGCCAGCAGCTTACCAGCGGCCCAGGACACCGGGGAGCTGTTTTTT. Its translation: CASSLPAAQDTGELFF. The full variable domain, in which reference TRBV7-2 and TRBJ2-2 provide the parts outside the CDR3, is GAGVSQSPSNKVTEKGKDVELRCDPISGHTALYWYRQSLGQGLEFLIYFQGNSAPDKSGLPSDRFSAERTGGSVSTLTIQRTQQEDSAVYLCASSLPAAQDTGELFFGEGSRLTVL.

The genes are TRBV9 and TRBJ2-1, with TRBD1 identical over 8 bases. The germline V gene encodes CDR1 SGDLS and CDR2 YYNGEE. With V trimmed by 4 bases and J by 2 bases, 5 bases remained unmatched. The CDR3 totals 15 residues. The CDR3 DNA reads TGTGCCAGCAGCCCCAGGGGGCAAGCCTACAATGAGCAGTTCTTC. Translating it yields CASSPRGQAYNEQFF.

The chain carries TRBV28 and TRBJ1-1; tentatively, D is TRBD1 (5 bases). This CDR3 is built from 13 residues. Trimming stripped 10 bases from V and 2 bases from J, with 14 bases between. Germline V lookup: CDR1 MDHEN, CDR2 SYDVKM. The CDR3 here is CAIQDILNTEAFF. CDR3 bases: TGTGCCATCCAGGACATACTAAACACTGAAGCTTTCTTT.

The chain recombines TRBV9 with TRBJ2-5; 7 bases line up with TRBD1. The CDR3 has 16 residues. Germline trimming cut 3 bases from V and 1 base from J; bases unmatched to any gene: 9. The germline V gene has CDR1 SGDLS and CDR2 YYNGEE. CDR3 residues: CASSANRDRVQETQYF. CDR3 nucleotides: TGTGCCAGCAGCGCCAACCGGGACAGAGTCCAAGAGACCCAGTACTTC.

The chain is built from TRBV2 and TRBJ1-5; the match to TRBD1 covers 7 bases. Per germline, CDR1 SNHLY and CDR2 FYNNEI. Trimming took 1 base from V and 9 from J; bases not matched to a gene: 12. The CDR3 sequence is 16 residues long. The CDR3 region is CASSEGGIQGYRPQHF. The CDR3 DNA reads TGTGCCAGCAGTGAAGGCGGTATACAGGGGTATCGGCCCCAGCATTTT.

This sequence joins TRBV18 and TRBJ2-1, with 11 bases fitting TRBD2. Per the germline V gene, CDR1 is KGHSH and CDR2 is LQKENI. V shed 6 bases and J 0 bases; nucleotides not matched to a gene: 4. There are 16 residues in the CDR3. CDR3 bases: TGTGCCAGCTCGAAAGGACTAGCGGGCTCCTACAATGAGCAGTTCTTC. This sequence encodes CASSKGLAGSYNEQFF.

The rearrangement links TRBV5-1 to TRBJ1-4; maybe TRBD1 (5 bases). The ends were cut back, 2 bases at V and 8 bases at J, with 13 bases in the middle. Germline lookup yields CDR1 SGHRS and CDR2 YFSETQ. The CDR3 runs 14 residues. Here the CDR3 reads CASSFQGADEKLFF. For the CDR3, the DNA is TGCGCCAGCAGCTTTCAAGGGGCGGACGAAAAACTGTTTTTT.

This chain joins TRBV9 and TRBJ1-6; TRBD1 aligns across 7 bases. Germline-derived CDR1 and CDR2 are SGDLS and YYNGEE. CDR3 length: 14 amino acids. Trimming at V came to 4 bases and at J to 7 bases, leaving 5 bases not matched to a gene. CDR3 coding DNA: TGTGCCAGCAGCCGGGACAGAACAAATTCACCCCTCCACTTT. Translated, it gives CASSRDRTNSPLHF.

The chain carries TRBV2 and TRBJ2-5, with D possibly being TRBD1 (5 bases). The ends were cut back, 8 bases at V and 4 bases at J, with 14 bases in the middle. The V gene's germline CDR1 is SNHLY and CDR2 FYNNEI. The CDR3 sequence is 13 residues long. CDR3 region: CASLRQGVETQYF. DNA of the CDR3: TGTGCCAGCCTGAGACAAGGGGTAGAGACCCAGTACTTC. The full variable domain, with the rest looked up from reference TRBV2 and TRBJ2-5, is EPEVTQTPSHQVTQMGQEVILRCVPISNHLYFYWYRQILGQKVEFLVSFYNNEISEKSEIFDDQFSVERPDGSNFTLKIRSTKLEDSAMYFCASLRQGVETQYFGPGTRLLVL.

This chain joins TRBV5-1 and TRBJ2-3, with 10 bases identical to TRBD1. CDR1 SGHRS and CDR2 YFSETQ come from the germline V gene. CDR3 length equals 16 residues. Trimming took 5 bases from V and 2 from J; bases not matched to a gene: 8. The CDR3 nucleotides are TGCGCCAGCAGACCGGACAGGGGGGACATCACAGATACGCAGTATTTT. It translates to CASRPDRGDITDTQYF. Together with reference TRBV5-1 and TRBJ2-3, the CDR3 gives the full variable domain: KAGVTQTPRYLIKTRGQQVTLSCSPISGHRSVSWYQQTPGQGLQFLFEYFSETQRNKGNFPGRFSGRQFSNSRSEMNVSTLELGDSALYLCASRPDRGDITDTQYFGPGTRLTVL.

The V call is TRBV18, the J call TRBJ1-1; 7 bases fit TRBD1. After removal of 3 bases from V and 6 bases from J, the junction contained 7 bases not matched to a gene. The length of the CDR3 is 14 residues. From germline, CDR1 is KGHSH and CDR2 LQKENI. Here the CDR3 reads CASSPTWQGAEAFF. CDR3 coding DNA: TGTGCCAGCTCACCGACCTGGCAGGGGGCTGAAGCTTTCTTT.

This chain uses TRBV7-9 with TRBJ2-7, with 7 bases matching TRBD2. The length of the CDR3 is 14 residues. From germline, CDR1 is SEHNR and CDR2 FQNEAQ (reference sequence). V trimming: 4 bases; J trimming: 1 base; junction bases outside the gene matches: 4. The CDR3 is CASSSGTKSYEQYF. The CDR3 coding sequence is TGTGCCAGCAGCTCCGGGACTAAATCCTACGAGCAGTACTTC. The whole variable domain, remainder taken from reference TRBV7-9 and TRBJ2-7, is DTGVSQNPRHKITKRGQNVTFRCDPISEHNRLYWYRQTLGQGPEFLTYFQNEAQLEKSRLLSDRFSAERPKGSFSTLEIQRTEQGDSAMYLCASSSGTKSYEQYFGPGTRLTVT.

The rearrangement links TRBV29-1 to TRBJ2-1; D gene ambiguous. CDR3 length equals 14 residues. Germline lookup yields CDR1 SQVTM and CDR2 ANQGSEA. Trimming took 2 bases from V and 0 from J, leaving 8 bases between them. The chain's CDR3 is CSVESESSYNEQFF. In DNA, the CDR3 is TGCAGCGTTGAATCGGAGAGCTCCTACAATGAGCAGTTCTTC.

The CDR3 region is CASSWGGPTYEQYF. Here the CDR3 DNA reads TGTGCCAGCAGCTGGGGGGGGCCAACCTACGAGCAGTACTTC. The rearrangement uses TRBV11-2 and TRBJ2-7; maybe TRBD2 (7 bases). The CDR3 contains 14 residues. Trimming left V 4 bases short and J 2 bases short, with 12 bases between. Germline values: CDR1 SGHAT, CDR2 FQNNGV.